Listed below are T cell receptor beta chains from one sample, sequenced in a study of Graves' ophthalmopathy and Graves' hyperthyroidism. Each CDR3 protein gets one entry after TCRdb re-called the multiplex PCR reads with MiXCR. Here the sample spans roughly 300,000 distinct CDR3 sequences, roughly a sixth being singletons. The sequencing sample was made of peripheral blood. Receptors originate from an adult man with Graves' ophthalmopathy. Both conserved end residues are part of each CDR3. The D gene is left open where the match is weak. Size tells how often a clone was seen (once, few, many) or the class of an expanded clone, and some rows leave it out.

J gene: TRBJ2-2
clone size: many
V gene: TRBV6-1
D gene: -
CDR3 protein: CASSARELFF
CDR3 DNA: TGTGCCAGCAGCGCCCGGGAGCTGTTTTTT

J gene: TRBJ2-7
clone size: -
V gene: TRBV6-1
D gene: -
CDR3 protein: CASSTRGDYEQYF
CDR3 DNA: TGTGCCAGCAGCACGAGGGGGGACTACGAGCAGTACTTC

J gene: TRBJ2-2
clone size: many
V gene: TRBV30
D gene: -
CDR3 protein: CAWNLQGRPGELFF
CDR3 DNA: TGTGCCTGGAATCTCCAGGGTCGGCCCGGGGAGCTGTTTTTT

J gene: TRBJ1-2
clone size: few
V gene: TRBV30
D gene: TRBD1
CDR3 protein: CAWLPTGQGNYGYTF
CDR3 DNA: TGTGCCTGGCTCCCCACCGGACAGGGGAACTATGGCTACACCTTC

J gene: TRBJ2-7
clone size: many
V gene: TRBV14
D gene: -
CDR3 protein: CASSQAVEQYF
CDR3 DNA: TGTGCCAGCAGCCAAGCGGTCGAGCAGTACTTC

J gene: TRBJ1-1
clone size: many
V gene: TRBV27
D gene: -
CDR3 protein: CASSLLSDTMNTEAFF
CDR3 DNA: TGTGCCAGCAGTTTACTATCAGACACCATGAACACTGAAGCTTTCTTT

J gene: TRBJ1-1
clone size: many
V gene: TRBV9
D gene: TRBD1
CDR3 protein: CASSHGTGGSEAFF
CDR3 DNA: TGTGCCAGCAGCCACGGGACAGGGGGCTCTGAAGCTTTCTTT

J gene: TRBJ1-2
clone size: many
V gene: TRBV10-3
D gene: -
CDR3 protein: CAISGTPSGYTF
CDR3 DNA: TGTGCCATCAGCGGGACACCGTCGGGCTACACCTTC

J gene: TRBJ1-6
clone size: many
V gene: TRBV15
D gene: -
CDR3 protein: CATSRDYSPLHF
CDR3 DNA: TGTGCCACCAGCAGAGATTACTCACCCCTCCACTTT

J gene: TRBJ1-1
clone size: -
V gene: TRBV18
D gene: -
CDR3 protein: CASSLKTGQTEAFF
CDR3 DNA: TGTGCCAGCTCGCTGAAAACAGGTCAGACCGAAGCTTTCTTT

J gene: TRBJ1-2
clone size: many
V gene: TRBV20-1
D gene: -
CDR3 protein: CSARDGKPGQGLMDYGYTF
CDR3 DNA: TGCAGTGCTAGAGATGGTAAACCGGGACAAGGATTAATGGACTATGGCTACACCTTC

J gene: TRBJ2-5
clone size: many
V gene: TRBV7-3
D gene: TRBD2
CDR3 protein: CAGSRRTSGRETQYF
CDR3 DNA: TGTGCCGGCAGTCGGAGGACTAGCGGCCGAGAGACCCAGTACTTC

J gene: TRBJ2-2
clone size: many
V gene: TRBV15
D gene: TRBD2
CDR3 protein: CATSGLAGEVGELFF
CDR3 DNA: TGTGCCACCAGCGGTCTAGCGGGAGAGGTCGGGGAGCTGTTTTTT